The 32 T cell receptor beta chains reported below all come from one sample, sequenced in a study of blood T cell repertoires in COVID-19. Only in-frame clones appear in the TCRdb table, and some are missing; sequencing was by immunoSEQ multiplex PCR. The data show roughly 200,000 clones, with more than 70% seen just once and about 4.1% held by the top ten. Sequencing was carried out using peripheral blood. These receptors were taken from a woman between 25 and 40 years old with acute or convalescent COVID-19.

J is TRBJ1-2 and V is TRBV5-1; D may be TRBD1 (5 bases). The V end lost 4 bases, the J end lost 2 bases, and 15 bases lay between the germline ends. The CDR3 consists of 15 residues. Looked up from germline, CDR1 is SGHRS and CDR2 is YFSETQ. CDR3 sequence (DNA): TGCGCCAGCAGCGAACAGACAGCGCCCAACTATGGCTACACCTTC. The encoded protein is CASSEQTAPNYGYTF. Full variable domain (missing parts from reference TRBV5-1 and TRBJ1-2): KAGVTQTPRYLIKTRGQQVTLSCSPISGHRSVSWYQQTPGQGLQFLFEYFSETQRNKGNFPGRFSGRQFSNSRSEMNVSTLELGDSALYLCASSEQTAPNYGYTFGSGTRLTVV.

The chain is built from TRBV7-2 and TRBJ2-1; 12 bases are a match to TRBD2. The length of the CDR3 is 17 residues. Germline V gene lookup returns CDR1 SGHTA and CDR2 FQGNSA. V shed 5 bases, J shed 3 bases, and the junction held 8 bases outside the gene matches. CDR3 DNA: TGTGCCAGCAGCGGTTCTCTAGCGGGAGGGGGCTACAATGAGCAGTTCTTC. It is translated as CASSGSLAGGGYNEQFF.

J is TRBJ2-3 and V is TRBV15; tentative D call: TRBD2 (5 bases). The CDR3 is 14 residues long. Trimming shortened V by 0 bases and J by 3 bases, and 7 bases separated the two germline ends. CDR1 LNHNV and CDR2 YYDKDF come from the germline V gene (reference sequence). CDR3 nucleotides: TGTGCCACCAGCAGAGAGGTAGCGACAGATACGCAGTATTTT. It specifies CATSREVATDTQYF.

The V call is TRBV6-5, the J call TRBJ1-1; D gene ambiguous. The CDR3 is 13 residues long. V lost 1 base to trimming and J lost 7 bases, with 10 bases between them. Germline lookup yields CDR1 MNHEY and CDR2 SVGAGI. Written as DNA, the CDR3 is TGTGCCAGCAGTTACTTAAATGGAGGTGAAGCTTTCTTT. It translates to CASSYLNGGEAFF.

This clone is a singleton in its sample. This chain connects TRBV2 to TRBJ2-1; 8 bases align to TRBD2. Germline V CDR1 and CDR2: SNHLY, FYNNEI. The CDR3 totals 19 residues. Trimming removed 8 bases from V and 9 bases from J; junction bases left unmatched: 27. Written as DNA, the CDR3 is TGTGCCAGCCATGTCTCCCCCCCCTCGGCGGGACTAGGGCTTGGTGAGCAGTTCTTC. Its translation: CASHVSPPSAGLGLGEQFF.

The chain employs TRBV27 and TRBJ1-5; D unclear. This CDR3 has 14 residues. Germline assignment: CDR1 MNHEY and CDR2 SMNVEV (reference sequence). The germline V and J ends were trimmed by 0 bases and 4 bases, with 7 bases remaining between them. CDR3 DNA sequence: TGTGCCAGCAGTTTATCGACGGGGAATCAGCCCCAGCATTTT. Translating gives CASSLSTGNQPQHF.

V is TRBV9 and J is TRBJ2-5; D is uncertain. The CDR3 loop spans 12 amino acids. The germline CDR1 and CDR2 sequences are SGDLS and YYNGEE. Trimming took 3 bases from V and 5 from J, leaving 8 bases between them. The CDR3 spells CASSGPRETQYF. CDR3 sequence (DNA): TGTGCCAGCAGCGGCCCCCGGGAGACCCAGTACTTC.

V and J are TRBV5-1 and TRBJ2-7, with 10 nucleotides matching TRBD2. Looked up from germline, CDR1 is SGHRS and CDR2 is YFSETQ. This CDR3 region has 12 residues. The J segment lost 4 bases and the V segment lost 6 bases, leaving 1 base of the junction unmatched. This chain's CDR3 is CASKREGYEQYF. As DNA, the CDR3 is TGCGCCAGCAAGCGGGAGGGTTACGAGCAGTACTTC.

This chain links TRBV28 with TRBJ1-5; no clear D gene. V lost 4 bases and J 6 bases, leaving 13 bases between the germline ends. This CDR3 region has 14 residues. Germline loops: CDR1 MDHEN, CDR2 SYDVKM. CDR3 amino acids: CASSSVGISQPQHF. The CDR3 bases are TGTGCCAGCAGTTCCGTCGGGATTAGTCAGCCCCAGCATTTT.

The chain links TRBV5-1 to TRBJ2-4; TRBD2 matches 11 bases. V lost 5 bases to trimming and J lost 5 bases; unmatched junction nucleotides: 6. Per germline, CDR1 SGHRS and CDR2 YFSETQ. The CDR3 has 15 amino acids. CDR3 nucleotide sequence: TGCGCCAGCAGTCAACTAGCGGGAGCTGAAAACATTCAGTACTTC. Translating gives CASSQLAGAENIQYF.

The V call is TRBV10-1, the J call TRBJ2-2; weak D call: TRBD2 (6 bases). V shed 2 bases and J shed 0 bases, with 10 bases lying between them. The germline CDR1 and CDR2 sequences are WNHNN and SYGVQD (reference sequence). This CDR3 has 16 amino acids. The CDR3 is CASSEAGTANTGELFF. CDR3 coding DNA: TGCGCCAGCAGTGAGGCGGGAACTGCGAACACCGGGGAGCTGTTTTTT.

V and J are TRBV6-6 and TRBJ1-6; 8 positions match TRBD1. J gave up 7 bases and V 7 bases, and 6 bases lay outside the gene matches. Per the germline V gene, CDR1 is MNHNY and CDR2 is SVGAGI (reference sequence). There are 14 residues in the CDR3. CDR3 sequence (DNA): TGTGCCAGCAACCCGGACAGGGTGAATTCACCCCTCCACTTT. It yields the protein CASNPDRVNSPLHF.

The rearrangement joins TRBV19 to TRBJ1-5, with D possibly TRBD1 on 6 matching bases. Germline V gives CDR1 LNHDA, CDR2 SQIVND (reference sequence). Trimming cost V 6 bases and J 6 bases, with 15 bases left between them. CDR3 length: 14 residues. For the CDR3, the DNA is TGTGCCAGTAGGCAGGGGCGCGTCAGTCAGCCCCAGCATTTT. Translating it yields CASRQGRVSQPQHF.

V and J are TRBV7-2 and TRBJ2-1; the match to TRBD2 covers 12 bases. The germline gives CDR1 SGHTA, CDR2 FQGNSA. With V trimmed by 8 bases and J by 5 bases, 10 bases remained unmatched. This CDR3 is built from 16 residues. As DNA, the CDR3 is TGTGCCAGCGGTCTAGCGGGAGGGCCGATGAACAATGAGCAGTTCTTC. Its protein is CASGLAGGPMNNEQFF.

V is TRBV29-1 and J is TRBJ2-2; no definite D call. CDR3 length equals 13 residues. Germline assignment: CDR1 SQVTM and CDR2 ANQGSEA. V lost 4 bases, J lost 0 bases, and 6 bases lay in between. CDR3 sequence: CSVAAPNTGELFF. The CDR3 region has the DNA TGCAGCGTTGCAGCGCCGAACACCGGGGAGCTGTTTTTT.

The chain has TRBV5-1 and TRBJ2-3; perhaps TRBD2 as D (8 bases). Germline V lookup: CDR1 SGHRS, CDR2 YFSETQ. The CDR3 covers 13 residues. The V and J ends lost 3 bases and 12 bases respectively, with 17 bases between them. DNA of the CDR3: TGCGCCAGCAGCTCCCCGGGAGGGGGCCCACAGTATTTT. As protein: CASSSPGGGPQYF.

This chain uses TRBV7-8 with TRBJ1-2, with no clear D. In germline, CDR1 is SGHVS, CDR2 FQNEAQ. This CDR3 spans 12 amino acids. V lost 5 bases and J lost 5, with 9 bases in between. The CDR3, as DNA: TGTGCCAGCAGCCCCCCCACTTATGGCTACACCTTC. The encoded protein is CASSPPTYGYTF.

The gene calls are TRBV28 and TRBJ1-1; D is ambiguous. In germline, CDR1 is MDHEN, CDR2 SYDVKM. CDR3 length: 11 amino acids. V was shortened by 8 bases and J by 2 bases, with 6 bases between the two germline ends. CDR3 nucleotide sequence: TGTGCCAGCTATTTCAACACTGAAGCTTTCTTT. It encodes CASYFNTEAFF.

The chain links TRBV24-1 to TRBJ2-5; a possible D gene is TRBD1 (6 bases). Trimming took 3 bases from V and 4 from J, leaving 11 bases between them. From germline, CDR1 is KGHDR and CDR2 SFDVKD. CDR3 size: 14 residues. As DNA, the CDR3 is TGTGCCACCAGTGATACTCGGGACATAGAGACCCAGTACTTC. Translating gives CATSDTRDIETQYF.

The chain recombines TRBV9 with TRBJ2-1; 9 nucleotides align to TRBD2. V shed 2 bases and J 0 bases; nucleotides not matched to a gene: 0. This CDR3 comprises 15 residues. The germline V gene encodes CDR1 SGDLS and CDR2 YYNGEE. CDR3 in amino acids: CASSVTSGSYNEQFF. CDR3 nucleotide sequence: TGTGCCAGCAGCGTGACTAGCGGCTCCTACAATGAGCAGTTCTTC.

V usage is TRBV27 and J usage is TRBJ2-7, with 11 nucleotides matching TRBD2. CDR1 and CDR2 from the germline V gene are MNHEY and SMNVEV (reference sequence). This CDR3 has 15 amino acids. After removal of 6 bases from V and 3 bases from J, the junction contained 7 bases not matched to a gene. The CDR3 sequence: CASSQGLAEIYEQYF. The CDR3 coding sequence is TGTGCCAGCAGCCAGGGACTAGCGGAGATCTACGAGCAGTACTTC.

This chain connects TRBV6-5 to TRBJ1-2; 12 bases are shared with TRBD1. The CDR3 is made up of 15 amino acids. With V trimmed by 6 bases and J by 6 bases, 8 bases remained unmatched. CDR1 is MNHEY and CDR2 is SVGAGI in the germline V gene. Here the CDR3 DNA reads TGTGCCAGCAGAGGCTTGGGGACAGGGGGCAATGGCTACACCTTC. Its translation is CASRGLGTGGNGYTF.

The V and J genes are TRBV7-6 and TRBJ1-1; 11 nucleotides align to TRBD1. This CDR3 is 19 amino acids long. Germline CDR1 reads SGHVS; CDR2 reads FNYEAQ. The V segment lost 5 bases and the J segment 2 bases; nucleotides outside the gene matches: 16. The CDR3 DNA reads TGTGCCAGCAGCCCAAGGACAGGGGGCCTCCTGGAGGGAAACACTGAAGCTTTCTTT. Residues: CASSPRTGGLLEGNTEAFF.

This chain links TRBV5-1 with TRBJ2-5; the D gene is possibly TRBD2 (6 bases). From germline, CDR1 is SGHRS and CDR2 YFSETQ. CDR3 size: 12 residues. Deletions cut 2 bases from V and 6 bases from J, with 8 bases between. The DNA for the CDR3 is TGCGCCAGCAGCTTCGGGGGAAAGACCCAGTACTTC. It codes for CASSFGGKTQYF.

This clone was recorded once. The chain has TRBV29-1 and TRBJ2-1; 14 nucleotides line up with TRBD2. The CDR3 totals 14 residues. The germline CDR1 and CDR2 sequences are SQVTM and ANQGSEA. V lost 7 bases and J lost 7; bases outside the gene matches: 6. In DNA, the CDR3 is TGCAGCGCTCCCGGGACTAGCGGGAGTAATGAGCAGTTCTTC. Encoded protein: CSAPGTSGSNEQFF.

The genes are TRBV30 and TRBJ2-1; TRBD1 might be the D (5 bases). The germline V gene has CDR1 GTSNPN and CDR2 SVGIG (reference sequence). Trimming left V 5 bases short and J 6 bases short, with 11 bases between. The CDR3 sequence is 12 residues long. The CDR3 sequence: CAWGRVANEQFF. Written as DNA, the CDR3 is TGTGCCTGGGGCAGGGTAGCCAATGAGCAGTTCTTC.

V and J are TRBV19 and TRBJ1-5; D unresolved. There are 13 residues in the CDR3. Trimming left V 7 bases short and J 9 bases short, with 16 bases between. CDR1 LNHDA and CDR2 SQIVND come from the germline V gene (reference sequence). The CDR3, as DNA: TGTGCCAGTATACCCCCCCGGGAGGCGCCCCAGCATTTT. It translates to CASIPPREAPQHF.

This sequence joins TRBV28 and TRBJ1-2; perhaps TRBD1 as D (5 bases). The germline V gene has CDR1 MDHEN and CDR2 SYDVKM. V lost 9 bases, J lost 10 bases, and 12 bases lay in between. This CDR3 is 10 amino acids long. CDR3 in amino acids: CASYRSFYTF. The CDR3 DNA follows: TGTGCCAGTTACAGGTCCTTCTACACCTTC.

The CDR3 DNA reads as TGTGCCAGCAGCTTAGATCGAGAGGCATCTCGTGGCTACACCTTC. Residues: CASSLDREASRGYTF. The V and J genes are TRBV11-3 and TRBJ1-2; the D is unclear. V was pared by 0 bases and J by 7 bases, with 15 bases between. In germline, CDR1 is SGHNT, CDR2 YENEEA. CDR3 length equals 15 residues.

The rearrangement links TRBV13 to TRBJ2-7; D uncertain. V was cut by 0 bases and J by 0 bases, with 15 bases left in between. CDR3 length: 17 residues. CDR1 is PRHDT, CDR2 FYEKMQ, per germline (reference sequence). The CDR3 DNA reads TGTGCCAGCAGCTTAGGACTCCCCTCGGGTAACTCCTACGAGCAGTACTTC. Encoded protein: CASSLGLPSGNSYEQYF.

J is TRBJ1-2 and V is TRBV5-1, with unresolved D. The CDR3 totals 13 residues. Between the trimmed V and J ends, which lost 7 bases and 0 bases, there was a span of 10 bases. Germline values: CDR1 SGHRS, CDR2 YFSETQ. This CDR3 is CASAADSNYGYTF. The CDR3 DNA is TGCGCCAGCGCGGCAGACTCTAACTATGGCTACACCTTC.

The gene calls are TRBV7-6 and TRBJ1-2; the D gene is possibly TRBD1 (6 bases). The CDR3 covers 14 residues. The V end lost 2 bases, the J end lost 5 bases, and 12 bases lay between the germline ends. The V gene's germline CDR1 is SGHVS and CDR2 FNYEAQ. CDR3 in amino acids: CASSLNHQGYGYTF. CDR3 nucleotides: TGTGCCAGCAGCTTAAATCACCAGGGGTATGGCTACACCTTC. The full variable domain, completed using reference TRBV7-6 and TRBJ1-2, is GAGVSQSPRYKVTKRGQDVALRCDPISGHVSLYWYRQALGQGPEFLTYFNYEAQQDKSGLPNDRFSAERPEGSISTLTIQRTEQRDSAMYRCASSLNHQGYGYTFGSGTRLTVV.